A single sample is the source of the 18 T cell receptor beta chains below, sequenced in a study of CD8 T cells in Susac syndrome (dated by TCRdb to the late 2010s). Library construction relied on the immunoSEQ multiplex PCR assay. RNA was extracted using the RNeasy kit, and about 0.45 to 1 ug of the RNA was reverse transcribed with random hexamers. TCRdb reworked the public reads: Q25 trimming with fastp, MiXCR clone assembly, productive beta chains retained. Records with the same CDR3 protein are collapsed into one entry carrying the most frequent genes and DNA. This sample comprises fewer than 140,000 distinct CDR3 sequences, less than 95% of them detected only once. Around 0.41% of the sample goes to the ten largest clones. The sample taken for sequencing was CD8+ T cells from PBMCs. The receptors come from a human donor with Susac syndrome.

V usage is TRBV20-1 and J usage is TRBJ1-2, with 7 bases identical to TRBD1. The trim removed 6 bases at V and 3 bases at J, leaving 10 bases unmatched. The CDR3 extends over 14 amino acids. Germline CDR1 reads DFQATT; CDR2 reads SNEGSKA (reference sequence). Here the CDR3 DNA reads TGCAGTGCCTTTCCCGTTACAGGGGACTATGGCTACACCTTC. This sequence encodes CSAFPVTGDYGYTF.

The gene calls are TRBV12-3 or TRBV12-4 and TRBJ2-3, with D possibly matching TRBD2 (5 bases). The CDR3 is made up of 14 amino acids. Trimming removed 4 bases from V and 4 bases from J, with 12 bases in between. The CDR3 sequence is CASSSAGVADTQYF. The CDR3 DNA is TGTGCCAGCAGTTCAGCCGGGGTGGCAGATACGCAGTATTTT.

This clonotype has more than one count but fewer than ten. The V and J genes are TRBV14 and TRBJ2-7, with 10 bases matching TRBD1. Germline loops: CDR1 SGHDN, CDR2 FVKESK. The CDR3 is 15 residues long. After removal of 0 bases from V and 6 bases from J, the junction contained 5 bases not matched to a gene. The CDR3 sequence is CASSQERTGGGEQYF. CDR3 bases: TGTGCCAGCAGCCAAGAAAGGACAGGGGGAGGCGAGCAGTACTTC.

V usage is TRBV7-9 and J usage is TRBJ1-2; D call uncertain. V dropped 5 bases and J dropped 6 bases, with 13 bases sitting between them. In germline, CDR1 is SEHNR, CDR2 FQNEAQ (reference sequence). The CDR3 extends over 13 amino acids. The DNA for the CDR3 is TGTGCCAGCAGCAGAACCACGGGTGATGGCTACACCTTC. Protein sequence: CASSRTTGDGYTF. Looking up the rest from reference TRBV7-9 and TRBJ1-2 gives the full variable domain: DTGVSQNPRHKITKRGQNVTFRCDPISEHNRLYWYRQTLGQGPEFLTYFQNEAQLEKSRLLSDRFSAERPKGSFSTLEIQRTEQGDSAMYLCASSRTTGDGYTFGSGTRLTVV.

J is TRBJ2-2 and V is TRBV24-1, with 8 positions matching TRBD1. The CDR3 contains 14 residues. Germline V gene lookup returns CDR1 KGHDR and CDR2 SFDVKD. The V and J ends lost 10 bases and 1 base, in that order; junction bases with no gene match: 4. The CDR3 sequence: CATQDRGNTGELFF. CDR3 coding DNA: TGTGCCACTCAAGACAGGGGGAACACCGGGGAGCTGTTTTTT.

The rearrangement uses TRBV15 and TRBJ2-5, with TRBD2 identical over 12 bases. The CDR3 extends over 16 amino acids. The germline V gene has CDR1 LNHNV and CDR2 YYDKDF (reference sequence). The J segment lost 6 bases and the V segment lost 6 bases, leaving 11 bases of the junction unmatched. The CDR3 region has the DNA TGTGCCACCAGATCGGGCGGACTAGCGGGGTCGAAGACCCAGTACTTC. It codes for CATRSGGLAGSKTQYF.

This chain joins TRBV3-1 and TRBJ2-1; D possibly corresponds to TRBD2 (5 bases). With 0 bases removed from V and 10 bases from J, the gap between germline ends came to 13 bases. Germline-derived CDR1 and CDR2 are LGHDT and YNNKEL (reference sequence). CDR3 length: 14 residues. This chain's CDR3 is CASSQDSEDREQFF. The CDR3 DNA is TGTGCCAGCAGCCAAGATTCGGAGGACCGGGAGCAGTTCTTC.

The CDR3 is CSAGLAGGSYEQYF. The CDR3 nucleotides are TGCAGCGCTGGACTAGCGGGGGGGAGCTACGAGCAGTACTTC. This sequence joins TRBV29-1 and TRBJ2-7; 15 nucleotides line up with TRBD2. Germline trimming cut 7 bases from V and 3 bases from J; bases unmatched to any gene: 4. CDR1 and CDR2 from the germline V gene are SQVTM and ANQGSEA. The CDR3 spans 14 residues.

This clonotype occurred once. Relative to the germline gene, one junction end is altered; a read error may explain this. V and J are TRBV4-3 and TRBJ2-1; D remains unclear. The germline V gene has CDR1 LGHNA and CDR2 YSLEER. The CDR3 covers 15 residues. DNA for the CDR3: TGCGCCAGCAGCGAAGACGCTCTATTACCCAATGAGCAGTTCTTC. This translates into CASSEDALLPNEQFF.

This chain connects TRBV13 to TRBJ2-5, with TRBD2 identical over 10 bases. V dropped 5 bases and J dropped 4; count of bases not matched to a gene: 4. Looked up from germline, CDR1 is PRHDT and CDR2 is FYEKMQ (reference sequence). The CDR3 runs 14 residues. The DNA of the CDR3 is TGTGCCAGCAGCCCGGGACTAGCGACAGAGACCCAGTACTTC. This sequence encodes CASSPGLATETQYF.

The chain carries TRBV7-9 and TRBJ2-1; 11 bases are a match to TRBD2. J lost 4 bases, V lost 10 bases, and 6 bases had no gene match. The CDR3 has 14 amino acids. Germline V gene lookup returns CDR1 SEHNR and CDR2 FQNEAQ (reference sequence). CDR3 residues: CATEGLADYNEQFF. The CDR3, as DNA: TGTGCCACGGAGGGACTAGCGGATTACAATGAGCAGTTCTTC.

This rearrangement joins TRBV7-9 to TRBJ1-1, with TRBD1 as a possible D gene (6 bases). Trimming left V 5 bases short and J 0 bases short, with 16 bases between. The CDR3 has 16 amino acids. CDR1 and CDR2 from the germline V gene are SEHNR and FQNEAQ (reference sequence). CDR3 loop: CASSRVGTYMNTEAFF. The CDR3 region has the DNA TGTGCCAGCAGCCGAGTCGGGACATACATGAACACTGAAGCTTTCTTT.

V and J are TRBV12-3 or TRBV12-4 and TRBJ1-2; D unresolved. CDR3 size: 14 residues. Deletions cut 2 bases from V and 3 bases from J, with 10 bases between. The CDR3 reads CASSLQVFDYGYTF. The CDR3 DNA follows: TGTGCCAGCAGTTTACAGGTCTTCGACTATGGCTACACCTTC.

This chain links TRBV29-1 with TRBJ1-1; 9 nucleotides match TRBD1. Germline trimming cut 0 bases from V and 11 bases from J; bases unmatched to any gene: 10. Germline loops: CDR1 SQVTM, CDR2 ANQGSEA. This CDR3 comprises 14 residues. DNA of the CDR3: TGCAGCGTTGAAGATCGAGACAGGGGGTATGAGGCTTTCTTT. Its translation is CSVEDRDRGYEAFF.

The chain recombines TRBV6-2 or TRBV6-3 with TRBJ1-2; 7 bases map to TRBD1. V lost 7 bases and J lost 0; bases outside the gene matches: 14. The CDR3 covers 17 residues. CDR1 and CDR2 from the germline V gene are MNHEY and SVGEGT. CDR3 region: CASTELSLGQTNYGYTF. The CDR3 coding sequence is TGTGCCAGCACCGAACTTAGCCTGGGACAGACTAACTATGGCTACACCTTC.

The chain links TRBV6-6 to TRBJ1-1, with 7 bases that match TRBD1. Germline trimming cut 6 bases from V and 7 bases from J; bases unmatched to any gene: 8. The CDR3 runs 13 residues. The germline V gene has CDR1 MNHNY and CDR2 SVGAGI (reference sequence). The CDR3 DNA is TGTGCCAGCAGCTTTACAGGGGCCGGTGAAGCTTTCTTT. Protein product: CASSFTGAGEAFF.

The chain recombines TRBV5-8 with TRBJ2-2, with D perhaps matching TRBD2 (6 bases). The CDR3 has 12 amino acids. Germline values: CDR1 SGHTS, CDR2 YDEGEE. Trimming took 3 bases from V and 7 from J, leaving 7 bases between them. The CDR3 reads CASSYGGGELFF. For the CDR3, the DNA is TGTGCCAGCAGCTACGGGGGCGGGGAGCTGTTTTTT.

The chain has TRBV20-1 and TRBJ2-2; TRBD1 agrees at 8 bases. The J segment lost 6 bases and the V segment lost 2 bases, leaving 11 bases of the junction unmatched. CDR1 and CDR2 from the germline V gene are DFQATT and SNEGSKA (reference sequence). This CDR3 spans 16 amino acids. The CDR3 reads CSARISQGARAGELFF. In DNA, the CDR3 is TGCAGTGCTAGAATTAGCCAGGGGGCTCGGGCCGGGGAGCTGTTTTTT.